This section outlines one T cell receptor beta chain sequence together with its context. What it binds is not known. Per the germline V gene, CDR1 is GTSNPN and CDR2 is SVGIG (reference sequence). The CDR3 spans 14 residues. Between the trimmed V and J ends, which lost 8 bases and 1 base, there was a span of 17 bases. All glioblastoma patients lacked an isocitrate dehydrogenase mutation. Primers: 60 V beta forward and 13 J beta reverse. Only in-frame clones appear in the TCRdb table, and some are missing; sequencing was by immunoSEQ multiplex PCR. Of about 64,000 clones listed, 75% to 90% are singletons. The sample comes from a study of glioma-infiltrating T cells after dendritic cell vaccination. Regarding the study as a whole: No direct clonality-survival link was found; a diverse polyclonal response may matter.

J is TRBJ1-1 and V is TRBV30; no definite D call. The specimen comprised blood, sampled before dendritic cell vaccination. The clonotype was recovered from a human donor with glioblastoma. The CDR3: CARGPRQGNTEAFF. In DNA form, the CDR3 reads TGTGCCCGAGGGCCGCGGCAAGGGAACACTGAAGCTTTCTTT.